This TCR beta chain was sequenced for a study of identical twins. This CDR3 is 15 amino acids long. Looked up from germline, CDR1 is MNHEY and CDR2 is SVGAGI. The V end was cut by 4 bases, the J end by 0 bases, with 11 bases between. Findings of the study overall: Twins shared beta out-of-frame sequences in excess, but this excess was weaker. Cord blood's abundant beta clonotypes had fewer insertions, unlike memory repertoires.

TCRdb re-derived calls from the 5' RACE reads in MiXCR, one entry per CDR3 protein. The table includes 500,000 to 600,000 distinct CDR3 sequences, about 20% detected once. To note about this clonotype: Its antigen is not identified.

In addition, the sample was reused for a study of T cells expressing NK-cell markers.

The chain employs TRBV6-5 and TRBJ2-3; D ambiguous. The sequence derives from a young woman in good health. The source material was CD4+ T cells sorted from blood. CDR3 DNA sequence: TGTGCCAGCAGTTCTCGGGCTACCAGCACAGATACGCAGTATTTT. The encoded protein is CASSSRATSTDTQYF.